This T cell receptor (beta chain) was obtained from a study of T cells after yellow fever vaccination. This clonotype was counted many times. The antigen is undetermined. Whole-study findings and limits: Most primary-vaccination clones recurred post-booster (around 95% CD4, around 88% CD8).

From the 5' RACE reads, TCRdb called clonotypes with MiXCR, one entry per CDR3 protein. This sample has around 250,000 distinct CDR3 sequences, with 6.9% found just once. V was clipped by 3 bases and J by 5 bases; unmatched bases: 5. The germline CDR1 and CDR2 sequences are SGHKS and YYEKEE (reference sequence). The CDR3 has 14 residues. Sequences were derived from CD4+ T cells sorted from PBMCs, sampled 15 days after the yellow fever booster vaccination. The V and J genes are TRBV5-5 and TRBJ2-5, with 9 bases that match TRBD1. This receptor was taken from a man aged 25-45 years who received the YFV17D yellow fever vaccine. CDR3 DNA: TGTGCCAGCAGCTCCTACAGGGGGCAGGAGACCCAGTACTTC. The encoded protein is CASSSYRGQETQYF. Using reference TRBV5-5 and TRBJ2-5 for the parts outside the CDR3, the full variable domain is DAGVTQSPTHLIKTRGQQVTLRCSPISGHKSVSWYQQVLGQGPQFIFQYYEKEERGRGNFPDRFSARQFPNYSSELNVNALLLGDSALYLCASSSYRGQETQYFGPGTRLLVL.